The 19 T cell receptor beta chains below were found in one sample sequenced in a study of cytomegalovirus exposure and HLA in healthy donors. Method: immunoSEQ multiplex PCR; TCRdb's copy keeps in-frame clones and lacks some. This table holds 250,000 to 350,000 clones, around 90% found once. The sequencing input was PBMCs. The source of these receptors is a woman younger than 45 in good health and CMV-seropositive.

This rearrangement joins TRBV29-1 to TRBJ2-1, with 7 bases lining up with TRBD2. CDR1 is SQVTM and CDR2 is ANQGSEA in the germline V gene. With V trimmed by 3 bases and J by 4 bases, 6 bases remained unmatched. This CDR3 spans 14 amino acids. DNA for the CDR3: TGCAGCGTTGAGGCGCCTAGCGGATACAATGAGCAGTTCTTC. This gives the protein CSVEAPSGYNEQFF.

The V call is TRBV28, the J call TRBJ1-2, with D uncertain. In germline, CDR1 is MDHEN, CDR2 SYDVKM. The length of the CDR3 is 13 residues. Trimming took off 5 bases at V and 7 bases at J, with 14 bases between the two ends. Here the CDR3 DNA reads TGTGCCAGCAGTCCACCACCCCTAAGTGGCTACACCTTC. Protein sequence: CASSPPPLSGYTF.

V is TRBV28 and J is TRBJ2-3; TRBD2 might be the D (5 bases). The germline V gene has CDR1 MDHEN and CDR2 SYDVKM. Trimming left V 2 bases short and J 2 bases short, with 14 bases between. The CDR3 consists of 16 residues. CDR3 in amino acids: CASSLEGIGITDTQYF. The CDR3 DNA follows: TGTGCCAGCAGTTTAGAAGGGATCGGGATCACAGATACGCAGTATTTT.

The chain links TRBV9 to TRBJ2-5, with unresolved D. Germline values: CDR1 SGDLS, CDR2 YYNGEE. V gave up 0 bases and J gave up 3 bases, with 0 bases separating them. The length of the CDR3 is 11 residues. The CDR3 loop is CASSVEETQYF. The DNA for the CDR3 is TGTGCCAGCAGCGTAGAAGAGACCCAGTACTTC. The full variable domain, in which reference TRBV9 and TRBJ2-5 provide the parts outside the CDR3, is DSGVTQTPKHLITATGQRVTLRCSPRSGDLSVYWYQQSLDQGLQFLIQYYNGEERAKGNILERFSAQQFPDLHSELNLSSLELGDSALYFCASSVEETQYFGPGTRLLVL.

The V gene is TRBV4-3, the J gene TRBJ1-2; 7 positions match TRBD1. J gave up 2 bases and V 0 bases, and 3 bases lay outside the gene matches. This CDR3 has 15 amino acids. From germline, CDR1 is LGHNA and CDR2 YSLEER. The CDR3 is CASSQDMTGNYGYTF. The CDR3 DNA sequence: TGCGCCAGCAGCCAAGATATGACAGGGAACTATGGCTACACCTTC.

This clone was observed a handful of times. This rearrangement joins TRBV15 to TRBJ1-5; D might be TRBD1 (6 bases). This CDR3 region has 16 residues. V lost 0 bases and J 8 bases, leaving 17 bases between the germline ends. Looked up from germline, CDR1 is LNHNV and CDR2 is YYDKDF (reference sequence). The CDR3 spells CATSRDRLRDNEPQHF. CDR3 nucleotides: TGTGCCACCAGCAGAGATCGTCTCCGGGACAACGAGCCCCAGCATTTT.

CDR3 amino acids: CASSRGQVPSYEQYF. The CDR3 DNA sequence: TGTGCCAGCAGCCGAGGACAGGTGCCTTCCTACGAGCAGTACTTC. This sequence joins TRBV7-2 and TRBJ2-7, with 7 nucleotides matching TRBD1. This CDR3 comprises 15 residues. Germline CDR1 SGHTA, CDR2 FQGNSA. With 5 bases clipped from V and 1 base from J, the junction kept 8 bases outside the gene matches. The whole variable domain, remainder taken from reference TRBV7-2 and TRBJ2-7, is GAGVSQSPSNKVTEKGKDVELRCDPISGHTALYWYRQSLGQGLEFLIYFQGNSAPDKSGLPSDRFSAERTGGSVSTLTIQRTQQEDSAVYLCASSRGQVPSYEQYFGPGTRLTVT.

This clone was found once. The genes are TRBV28 and TRBJ1-2; TRBD1 might be the D (5 bases). Trimming left V 4 bases short and J 8 bases short, with 23 bases between. The CDR3 length is 16 residues. Germline V CDR1 and CDR2: MDHEN, SYDVKM. CDR3 residues: CASSWGFVTASGGYTF. The CDR3 DNA reads TGTGCCAGCAGTTGGGGGTTTGTGACAGCGTCCGGGGGCTACACCTTC.

The chain combines TRBV27 with TRBJ1-5, with D possibly being TRBD1 (6 bases). Trimming pared 6 bases from V and 3 bases from J, leaving 12 bases between. The CDR3 has 14 residues. CDR1 is MNHEY and CDR2 is SMNVEV in the germline V gene (reference sequence). The DNA of the CDR3 is TGTGCCAGCAGCGAACAGGGTCACAATCAGCCCCAGCATTTT. This codes for CASSEQGHNQPQHF.

The J gene is TRBJ1-1, the V gene TRBV4-3, with a possible D match to TRBD1 (5 bases). This CDR3 region has 15 residues. Per the germline V gene, CDR1 is LGHNA and CDR2 is YSLEER. V gave up 5 bases and J gave up 0 bases, with 13 bases separating them. As DNA, the CDR3 is TGCGCCAGCAGCTCAGGGATTGTCATGAACACTGAAGCTTTCTTT. It encodes CASSSGIVMNTEAFF.

The chain's CDR3 is CACRGQGNNSPLHF. The CDR3 nucleotides are TGTGCCTGCAGGGGACAGGGGAATAATTCACCCCTCCACTTT. The chain couples TRBV30 to TRBJ1-6, with 10 bases aligning to TRBD1. V lost 6 bases and J lost 5; bases outside the gene matches: 4. Per the germline V gene, CDR1 is GTSNPN and CDR2 is SVGIG (reference sequence). The CDR3 length is 14 residues.

The rearrangement uses TRBV18 and TRBJ1-2, with D uncertain. V was trimmed by 3 bases and J by 5 bases, leaving 7 bases between them. The germline V gene encodes CDR1 KGHSH and CDR2 LQKENI. The CDR3 extends over 12 amino acids. The CDR3 loop reads CASSPLTYGYTF. The CDR3 DNA sequence: TGTGCCAGCTCACCCCTGACGTATGGCTACACCTTC.

The chain combines TRBV29-1 with TRBJ2-1, with 7 bases that match TRBD2. The CDR3 is 12 residues long. V shed 5 bases and J 8 bases; nucleotides not matched to a gene: 6. CDR1 and CDR2 from the germline V gene are SQVTM and ANQGSEA. The CDR3 DNA follows: TGCAGCGTTCAGTGGGGGGGGGATGAGCAGTTCTTC. The encoded protein is CSVQWGGDEQFF.

The chain couples TRBV6-5 to TRBJ1-2, with 7 bases fitting TRBD1. Germline V gives CDR1 MNHEY, CDR2 SVGAGI. V dropped 2 bases and J dropped 8; count of bases not matched to a gene: 14. The CDR3 totals 16 residues. The CDR3 bases are TGTGCCAGCAGTTACGGACCCGGACAGGCCCGGGGAGGCTACACCTTC. Translation gives CASSYGPGQARGGYTF.

The gene calls are TRBV27 and TRBJ2-7, with 8 bases identical to TRBD1. CDR3 length equals 14 residues. After removal of 5 bases from V and 5 bases from J, the junction contained 8 bases not matched to a gene. The germline V gene has CDR1 MNHEY and CDR2 SMNVEV (reference sequence). CDR3 DNA: TGTGCCAGCAGTACCCGGACAGGGATCCACGAGCAGTACTTC. Amino acid sequence: CASSTRTGIHEQYF.

The chain uses TRBV7-9 and TRBJ2-7, with TRBD1 identical over 7 bases. The CDR3 consists of 15 residues. Trimming cost V 4 bases and J 2 bases; bases outside gene matches: 8. Looked up from germline, CDR1 is SEHNR and CDR2 is FQNEAQ (reference sequence). The chain's CDR3 is CASSSGTVMTYEQYF. CDR3 DNA sequence: TGTGCCAGCAGCTCAGGGACAGTGATGACCTACGAGCAGTACTTC. The entire variable domain, with the rest obtained from reference TRBV7-9 and TRBJ2-7, is as follows: DTGVSQNPRHKITKRGQNVTFRCDPISEHNRLYWYRQTLGQGPEFLTYFQNEAQLEKSRLLSDRFSAERPKGSFSTLEIQRTEQGDSAMYLCASSSGTVMTYEQYFGPGTRLTVT.

This clone was counted a few times. The gene calls are TRBV7-2 and TRBJ1-5; D is ambiguous. Germline CDR1 SGHTA, CDR2 FQGNSA. The length of the CDR3 is 12 residues. V was shortened by 5 bases and J by 7 bases, with 9 bases between the two germline ends. The CDR3 DNA is TGTGCCAGCAGCATGGGGAAACAGCCCCAGCATTTT. Translated: CASSMGKQPQHF.

V is TRBV28 and J is TRBJ2-7; tentatively, D is TRBD2 (6 bases). The V end lost 8 bases, the J end lost 3 bases, and 20 bases lay between the germline ends. The CDR3 spans 15 residues. Germline lookup yields CDR1 MDHEN and CDR2 SYDVKM. The CDR3 spells CASRRERALYYEQYF. CDR3 nucleotides: TGTGCCAGCCGAAGGGAGCGGGCTTTGTACTACGAGCAGTACTTC.

The rearrangement uses TRBV7-2 and TRBJ1-5; perhaps TRBD1 as D (5 bases). The germline gives CDR1 SGHTA, CDR2 FQGNSA. CDR3 length: 14 amino acids. Deletions cut 5 bases from V and 3 bases from J, with 11 bases between. In DNA form, the CDR3 reads TGTGCCAGCAGCCAAGGGACGGCCAATCAGCCCCAGCATTTT. Its protein is CASSQGTANQPQHF. Supplemented by reference TRBV7-2 and TRBJ1-5, the full variable domain reads GAGVSQSPSNKVTEKGKDVELRCDPISGHTALYWYRQSLGQGLEFLIYFQGNSAPDKSGLPSDRFSAERTGGSVSTLTIQRTQQEDSAVYLCASSQGTANQPQHFGDGTRLSIL.